Described below is a single T cell receptor beta chain sequence and its context. The target antigen is unknown. CD4+ cells were split into CD45RA+ naive and CD45RA-negative memory subsets. This entry is derived from a study of shared clonotypes between healthy human individuals. Overall study context: Each donor contributed plates that comprised three CD4 naive, three CD4 memory, two CD8 naive and one CD8 memory.

General study points: Unshared clonotypes carried lower generation probabilities than those common to all four donors.

The length of the CDR3 is 15 residues. Germline V gene lookup returns CDR1 MNHNS and CDR2 SASEGT. The V end was cut by 7 bases, the J end by 7 bases, with 20 bases between. Deep-level settings were used for running the assay. Libraries were prepared by immunoSEQ multiplex PCR; TCRdb keeps only in-frame clonotypes and omits some of them. The sample lists roughly 2.5 million clones, 90% to 95% seen once, with around 0.15% in the top ten. The sequence was collected from a man aged 18-30 years in good health. J is TRBJ1-5 and V is TRBV6-1; D ambiguous. Sequenced: naive CD4+ T cells sorted from blood. Subset defined: CD45RA+ positively selected. The CDR3 loop is CASTRSGTNGQPQHF. The DNA of the CDR3 is TGTGCCAGCACCCGATCCGGAACAAACGGGCAGCCCCAGCATTTT.